These T cell receptor beta chains were read from a single sample in a study of blood T cells in healthy people across ages. TCRdb passed the 5' RACE reads through MiXCR, listing each CDR3 protein once. The sample holds hundreds of thousands of distinct CDR3 sequences, roughly 52% seen once. The specimen sequenced was blood. The receptors originated from a man younger than 40 in good health. Both conserved end residues are part of each CDR3.

V	CDR3
TRBV6-5	CASSYSGRTNYEQYF
TRBV6-6	CASSNKAGVQETQYF
TRBV27	CASSLSSGRINEQYF
TRBV29-1	CSVAIGQGGLTEAFF
TRBV4-1	CASSQEGSADTQYF
TRBV10-2	CASSVWSNEQFF
TRBV20-1	CSARVQGGWGYTF
TRBV20-1	CSARGTGNVGYTF
TRBV12-3/TRBV12-4	CASSFRQRNTEAFF
TRBV7-2	CASSTSIVTDTQYF
TRBV5-1	CASSLDGAGEQYF
TRBV29-1	CSVEEGNYGYTF
TRBV20-1	CSATAGQGDYGYTF
TRBV7-2	CASSLGPSGQRNQPQHF
TRBV6-5	CASSPGGIYEQYF
TRBV7-2	CASSFNGGAQETQYF
TRBV3-1	CANSQEAGSNNEQFF
TRBV7-9	CASSSGTGHYEQYF
TRBV12-3/TRBV12-4	CASSFLLYGLEAFF
TRBV4-2	CASSQDTREAFF
TRBV20-1	CSARKPGPAYEQYF
TRBV2	CASSPTAPPDTQYF
TRBV20-1	CSSASGGSNYGYTF
TRBV5-6	CASTLSGGEQYF
TRBV4-1	CASSQVTSGSYEQYF
TRBV21-1	CASSKLGETQYF
TRBV5-1	CASSLSHEQFF
TRBV4-1	CASSQDGQGVCGYTF
TRBV25-1	CASSGEGKSYGYTF
TRBV10-3	CAISARGDPDTQYF
TRBV27	CASSLLRDRKKNTEAFF
TRBV5-1	CASSYGTGLGTEAFF
TRBV20-1	CSARGRLRDTQYF
TRBV11-2	CASSSIRQGMSYEQYF
TRBV6-2/TRBV6-3	CASSDLQGDLDEQYF
TRBV27	CASSFRISGSPLHF
TRBV5-1	CASSQRPGQGLYEQYF
TRBV20-1	CSAAQGAANEKLFF
TRBV27	CASSPGGIQPQHF
TRBV2	CASCVYQETQYF
TRBV4-1	CASSQGPGGPAHNEQFF
TRBV5-1	CASRQGAENTQYF
TRBV6-6	CASRGQGLFHEQYF
TRBV7-9	CASSFADAGVSQYF
TRBV6-5	CASSPASDRADTQYF
TRBV7-2	CASSLEQGTRPMGGYTF
TRBV12-3/TRBV12-4	CASRGILYEQYF
TRBV7-2	CASSLGSGTGTQYF
TRBV10-3	CAISGDRDNYGYTF
TRBV7-2	CASSSPGQGWGYTF
TRBV4-3	CASRNSRGLAETQYF
TRBV24-1	CATSSVGVGNQPQHF
TRBV4-2	CASSQDSGGVSYEQYF
TRBV11-2	CASSTGTSGGYTETQYF